This T cell receptor beta chain was observed in a study of cytomegalovirus exposure and HLA in healthy donors. Study outcomes and limitations: In a later analysis, DRB1 alleles had the most associated TCRs; HLA-C alleles the fewest. TCR beta sequences reportedly predicted the HLA-A and HLA-B alleles of most subjects accurately. Later findings reportedly placed an Asian-associated ancestry cluster below the approximately 670-donor mean for N-insertions. Indistinguishability led to the exclusion of some V segments, TRBV6-2 and TRBV6-3 included.

The study ran its PCR with 60 Vbeta and 13 Jbeta primers. Assay: immunoSEQ multiplex PCR; the TCRdb copy retains only in-frame clones and omits some. The sample consists of under 200,000 clones, 55% to 65% of them appearing once. For this clone: As yet, its antigen is unknown.

The CDR3 contains 18 residues. Germline CDR1 and CDR2: LGHNA and YSLEER. Trimming shortened V by 3 bases and J by 1 base, and 19 bases separated the two germline ends. The J gene is TRBJ1-5, the V gene TRBV4-3; tentatively, D is TRBD1 (6 bases). The material sequenced was PBMCs. The sequence was collected from a middle-aged man in good health and CMV-seronegative. The CDR3 coding sequence is TGCGCCAGCAGCCACCGGACAGTGCCGCAGCGGAGCAATCAGCCCCAGCATTTT. Amino acids: CASSHRTVPQRSNQPQHF.